Listed here are 17 T cell receptor beta chains from one sample, sequenced in a study of T cell repertoires in cytomegalovirus infection. In TCRdb, the reads were re-called with MiXCR into one record per CDR3 protein. The sample holds approximately 500,000 distinct CDR3 sequences, about 25% seen once. Sample: PBMCs. Every receptor here comes from a human donor in good health (CMV status not recorded). Some clones in this sample may be carry-over from other donors' samples.

For the CDR3, the DNA is TGTGCCAGCAGTCCAGGGACTTGGGACAAAAACATTCAGTACTTC. This sequence encodes CASSPGTWDKNIQYF. V usage is TRBV6-5 and J usage is TRBJ2-4; the D gene is possibly TRBD2 (6 bases). The V and J ends lost 5 bases and 3 bases respectively, with 14 bases between them. Per germline, CDR1 MNHEY and CDR2 SVGAGI. There are 15 residues in the CDR3.

The chain is built from TRBV27 and TRBJ2-3; TRBD2 is a possible D gene (6 bases). The CDR3 runs to 14 residues. The V end was cut by 5 bases, the J end by 2 bases, with 11 bases between. Germline CDR1 and CDR2: MNHEY and SMNVEV (reference sequence). The CDR3 DNA follows: TGTGCCAGCAGTGCGACTAGAACCACAGATACGCAGTATTTT. It translates to CASSATRTTDTQYF.

This clonotype was observed at least ten times. The genes are TRBV6-2 or TRBV6-3 and TRBJ1-2; 7 bases agree with TRBD1. V lost 2 bases and J lost 8; bases outside the gene matches: 5. Germline CDR1 reads MNHEY; CDR2 reads SVGEGT. The CDR3 covers 13 residues. CDR3: CASSYQGDGGYTF. The CDR3 DNA sequence: TGTGCCAGCAGTTACCAGGGGGATGGCGGCTACACCTTC.

The rearrangement uses TRBV20-1 and TRBJ2-1; tentative D call: TRBD2 (6 bases). With 0 bases removed from V and 7 bases from J, the gap between germline ends came to 16 bases. The CDR3 is 15 residues long. Per germline, CDR1 DFQATT and CDR2 SNEGSKA (reference sequence). CDR3 amino acids: CSARDWFGSLNEQFF. CDR3 DNA: TGCAGTGCTAGAGACTGGTTCGGGAGTCTGAATGAGCAGTTCTTC.

This clonotype was observed a few times. The chain couples TRBV13 to TRBJ1-1; 7 nucleotides line up with TRBD1. CDR1 PRHDT and CDR2 FYEKMQ come from the germline V gene (reference sequence). V dropped 5 bases and J dropped 3; count of bases not matched to a gene: 6. This CDR3 is built from 14 residues. CDR3: CASSLDREDTEAFF. The CDR3 coding sequence is TGTGCCAGCAGCCTCGACAGGGAGGACACTGAAGCTTTCTTT.

The table lists this clonotype with a few counts. The chain has TRBV6-2 or TRBV6-3 and TRBJ2-3; 10 bases map to TRBD2. Germline lookup yields CDR1 MNHEY and CDR2 SVGEGT. The length of the CDR3 is 17 residues. The V and J ends lost 6 bases and 1 base, in that order; junction bases with no gene match: 10. The DNA for the CDR3 is TGTGCCAGCAGACCTTCAGGACTAGCGGTGCGCACAGATACGCAGTATTTT. Translation gives CASRPSGLAVRTDTQYF.

This clonotype has at least ten counts. The chain joins TRBV7-9 to TRBJ2-2; D is unresolved. The CDR3 spans 14 residues. Trimming took off 2 bases at V and 4 bases at J, with 8 bases between the two ends. CDR1 and CDR2 from the germline V gene are SEHNR and FQNEAQ (reference sequence). CDR3: CASSLYVGTGELFF. DNA of the CDR3: TGTGCCAGCAGCTTATATGTGGGCACCGGGGAGCTGTTTTTT.

This clonotype occurred a few times. The gene calls are TRBV25-1 and TRBJ2-1, with TRBD2 matching over 9 bases. This CDR3 has 16 amino acids. Germline V gives CDR1 MGHDK, CDR2 SYGVNS. Losses at the gene ends were 5 bases for V and 9 bases for J; bases not matched to a gene: 14. The CDR3 DNA reads TGTGCCAGCAGTAGAAGGGCATTAGCGGGAGTCGGTGAGCAGTTCTTC. Its protein product is CASSRRALAGVGEQFF.

This clonotype was recorded many times. The chain combines TRBV12-3 or TRBV12-4 with TRBJ1-6; perhaps TRBD1 as D (5 bases). The CDR3 is 13 amino acids. V lost 6 bases to trimming and J lost 9 bases, with 12 bases between them. In DNA form, the CDR3 reads TGTGCCAGCAGGGGAGGGGCTTCTTCACCCCTCCACTTT. It translates to CASRGGASSPLHF.

The chain combines TRBV4-3 with TRBJ1-6; D gene unclear. V lost 4 bases and J 5 bases, leaving 12 bases between the germline ends. Germline V gene lookup returns CDR1 LGHNA and CDR2 YSLEER. This CDR3 has 15 residues. The CDR3 bases are TGCGCCAGCAGCCGCACAGCGGCCAATAATTCACCCCTCCACTTT. Amino acids: CASSRTAANNSPLHF.

In this sample, this clonotype turned up a few times. The chain carries TRBV7-9 and TRBJ2-7; perhaps TRBD1 as D (5 bases). This CDR3 contains 15 residues. Trimming took 5 bases from V and 2 from J, leaving 16 bases between them. Germline CDR1 and CDR2: SEHNR and FQNEAQ (reference sequence). CDR3 protein: CASSPGETDPYEQYF. In DNA form, the CDR3 reads TGTGCCAGCAGCCCCGGCGAGACAGACCCCTACGAGCAGTACTTC.

The CDR3 protein is CASSVAGTSGNEQFF. CDR3 nucleotide sequence: TGTGCCAGCAGCGTAGCCGGGACTAGCGGAAATGAGCAGTTCTTC. The rearrangement uses TRBV9 and TRBJ2-1, with 11 bases identical to TRBD2. V lost 0 bases to trimming and J lost 7 bases; unmatched junction nucleotides: 3. The CDR3 covers 15 residues. The V gene's germline CDR1 is SGDLS and CDR2 YYNGEE.

This clonotype was observed at least ten times. The gene calls are TRBV6-5 and TRBJ2-3; no clear D gene. V was pared by 5 bases and J by 0 bases, with 6 bases between. Germline V gene data show CDR1 as MNHEY and CDR2 as SVGAGI. The CDR3 is 13 amino acids. Here the CDR3 DNA reads TGTGCCAGCAGTCCGCTTAGCACAGATACGCAGTATTTT. It encodes CASSPLSTDTQYF.

This clonotype was counted between two and nine times. The CDR3 DNA reads TGTGCCAGTAGGCATACACAGGGGTACACTGAAGCTTTCTTT. Translating gives CASRHTQGYTEAFF. The gene calls are TRBV19 and TRBJ1-1; 7 bases match TRBD1. The CDR3 spans 14 residues. The trim removed 6 bases at V and 3 bases at J, leaving 7 bases unmatched. The germline CDR1 and CDR2 sequences are LNHDA and SQIVND (reference sequence).

This clonotype appeared a few times. This chain uses TRBV5-1 with TRBJ2-7; D is uncertain. V lost 4 bases and J 6 bases, leaving 14 bases between the germline ends. From germline, CDR1 is SGHRS and CDR2 YFSETQ. The CDR3 spans 13 residues. The DNA of the CDR3 is TGCGCCAGCAGCCCTAAGGAGTTGGCCGAGCAGTACTTC. Its protein is CASSPKELAEQYF. Looking up the rest from reference TRBV5-1 and TRBJ2-7 gives the full variable domain: KAGVTQTPRYLIKTRGQQVTLSCSPISGHRSVSWYQQTPGQGLQFLFEYFSETQRNKGNFPGRFSGRQFSNSRSEMNVSTLELGDSALYLCASSPKELAEQYFGPGTRLTVT.

V usage is TRBV28 and J usage is TRBJ1-6, with D unclear. V shed 6 bases and J shed 7 bases, with 19 bases lying between them. CDR1 and CDR2 (germline): MDHEN, SYDVKM. CDR3 size: 16 residues. The CDR3 region is CASRHLKQPSNSPLHF. CDR3 nucleotides: TGTGCCAGCAGACACCTAAAGCAACCGTCGAATTCACCCCTCCACTTT.

This sequence joins TRBV29-1 and TRBJ1-2; 10 nucleotides match TRBD1. Germline CDR1 and CDR2: SQVTM and ANQGSEA. Trimming at V came to 3 bases and at J to 4 bases, leaving 17 bases not matched to a gene. This CDR3 contains 18 residues. The CDR3 loop is CSVEDRDRGGVVGYGYTF. CDR3 in DNA: TGCAGCGTTGAGGACCGGGACAGGGGAGGAGTGGTTGGCTATGGCTACACCTTC.